The 21 T cell receptor beta chains reported below all come from one sample, sequenced in a study of T cell responses to AZD1222 COVID-19 vaccine. Sequencing used immunoSEQ multiplex PCR; TCRdb keeps in-frame clones, though not all of them. The sample lists 130,000 to 150,000 clones; more than 90% were seen once. Material: peripheral blood, obtained on day 0 of AZD1222 vaccination. These receptors all come from an adult in good health.

This chain uses TRBV7-9 with TRBJ2-7; perhaps TRBD2 as D (5 bases). CDR3 length equals 12 residues. Germline V lookup: CDR1 SEHNR, CDR2 FQNEAQ (reference sequence). Trimming pared 1 base from V and 5 bases from J, leaving 6 bases between. For the CDR3, the DNA is TGTGCCAGCAGCTTAGTCGGGGACGAGCAGTACTTC. Amino acids: CASSLVGDEQYF.

The V call is TRBV25-1, the J call TRBJ2-7, with D tentatively TRBD1 (7 bases). V dropped 5 bases and J dropped 4 bases, with 12 bases sitting between them. CDR3 size: 13 residues. In germline, CDR1 is MGHDK, CDR2 SYGVNS. CDR3 coding DNA: TGTGCCAGCAGTTCTTCAGGGGGGTACGAGCAGTACTTC. Protein sequence: CASSSSGGYEQYF.

J is TRBJ2-7 and V is TRBV6-5; D unresolved. V was shortened by 4 bases and J by 0 bases, with 13 bases between the two germline ends. CDR3 size: 15 residues. The germline V gene has CDR1 MNHEY and CDR2 SVGAGI. DNA of the CDR3: TGTGCCAGCAGTTCTCCCTCCAGTCCCTCCTACGAGCAGTACTTC. Encoded protein: CASSSPSSPSYEQYF.

The chain employs TRBV18 and TRBJ2-7; 10 nucleotides match TRBD2. The CDR3 extends over 18 amino acids. With V trimmed by 6 bases and J by 3 bases, 17 bases remained unmatched. The germline CDR1 and CDR2 sequences are KGHSH and LQKENI. This CDR3 is CASSRTGIRASGGYEQYF. The CDR3 DNA follows: TGTGCCAGCTCGAGGACAGGCATACGGGCTAGCGGGGGCTACGAGCAGTACTTC.

This clone showed up just a few times. This chain uses TRBV6-5 with TRBJ1-1; 10 bases agree with TRBD1. The CDR3 spans 14 residues. J lost 6 bases, V lost 8 bases, and 9 bases had no gene match. Germline CDR1 MNHEY, CDR2 SVGAGI. CDR3 DNA sequence: TGTGCCAGCGGGAGACAGGGGGCGCGGTCTGAAGCTTTCTTT. It codes for CASGRQGARSEAFF.

The rearrangement links TRBV4-1 to TRBJ1-3; D not resolved. Germline V gives CDR1 MGHRA, CDR2 YSYEKL. With 6 bases removed from V and 0 bases from J, the gap between germline ends came to 9 bases. The CDR3 is 14 amino acids. DNA of the CDR3: TGCGCCAGCAGTTACTCCCGCTCTGGAAACACCATATATTTT. Amino acid sequence: CASSYSRSGNTIYF.

This clone has a handful of counts. The chain has TRBV5-1 and TRBJ1-2; D is undetermined. V was trimmed by 0 bases and J by 3 bases, leaving 9 bases between them. The CDR3 spans 14 residues. Germline V CDR1 and CDR2: SGHRS, YFSETQ. Here the CDR3 DNA reads TGCGCCAGCAGCTTGGACCCGGGCGACTATGGCTACACCTTC. Translated, it gives CASSLDPGDYGYTF.

The chain recombines TRBV11-3 with TRBJ2-2; 9 bases are a match to TRBD2. Germline V CDR1 and CDR2: SGHNT, YENEEA. This CDR3 comprises 15 residues. J gave up 1 base and V 3 bases, and 0 bases lay outside the gene matches. The CDR3 DNA follows: TGTGCCAGCAGCTTTAGCGGGGGGAACACCGGGGAGCTGTTTTTT. Its protein product is CASSFSGGNTGELFF.

This chain connects TRBV9 to TRBJ2-5; TRBD1 matches 10 bases. CDR1 and CDR2 from the germline V gene are SGDLS and YYNGEE. CDR3 size: 17 residues. V lost 0 bases to trimming and J lost 4 bases; unmatched junction nucleotides: 9. CDR3 sequence: CASSVGRGTGAGETQYF. In DNA form, the CDR3 reads TGTGCCAGCAGCGTAGGGAGGGGGACAGGGGCAGGAGAGACCCAGTACTTC.

The J gene is TRBJ2-2, the V gene TRBV13; D perhaps matches TRBD1 (6 bases). Trimming removed 4 bases at V and 7 bases at J, with 16 bases between. The CDR3 extends over 15 amino acids. Germline V gene lookup returns CDR1 PRHDT and CDR2 FYEKMQ (reference sequence). The CDR3 loop reads CASSYQFKGVGELFF. Here the CDR3 DNA reads TGTGCCAGCAGCTACCAATTCAAGGGGGTCGGGGAGCTGTTTTTT.

V is TRBV7-9 and J is TRBJ1-1; perhaps TRBD1 as D (6 bases). The CDR3 consists of 13 residues. CDR1 SEHNR and CDR2 FQNEAQ come from the germline V gene (reference sequence). Trimming stripped 3 bases from V and 3 bases from J, with 8 bases between. The CDR3 sequence is CASSLTGDTEAFF. As DNA, the CDR3 is TGTGCCAGCAGCTTGACAGGCGACACTGAAGCTTTCTTT.

This clone was observed a single time. V and J are TRBV3-1 (or the pseudogene TRBV3-2) and TRBJ2-5, with 9 bases identical to TRBD2. With V trimmed by 4 bases and J by 4 bases, 10 bases remained unmatched. CDR3 length: 16 residues. Germline CDR1 LGHDT, CDR2 YNNKEL (reference sequence). CDR3 coding DNA: TGTGCCAGCAGCCCCCTGGGTAGCGGGAGTGGAGAGACCCAGTACTTC. Protein sequence: CASSPLGSGSGETQYF.

This clone showed up just once. V usage is TRBV19 and J usage is TRBJ1-6; D might be TRBD1 (5 bases). The CDR3 runs 13 residues. Trimming stripped 5 bases from V and 6 bases from J, with 8 bases between. Germline V lookup: CDR1 LNHDA, CDR2 SQIVND (reference sequence). CDR3 DNA sequence: TGTGCCAGTAGTCCGGGGGTTAATTCACCCCTCCACTTT. Its protein product is CASSPGVNSPLHF.

V gene TRBV18 combines with J gene TRBJ1-1; 8 positions agree with TRBD1. V was pared by 6 bases and J by 8 bases, with 8 bases of the junction left unmatched. The CDR3 runs to 13 residues. Germline V gene sequence: CDR1 KGHSH, CDR2 LQKENI. The CDR3 sequence is CASSPYRDREAFF. Written as DNA, the CDR3 is TGTGCCAGCTCCCCCTATCGGGACAGGGAAGCTTTCTTT.

CDR3 in DNA: TGTGCCAGCAGTCCTCCGGGACAAGTTTTTGGAAACACCATATATTTT. Translated: CASSPPGQVFGNTIYF. The rearrangement uses TRBV28 and TRBJ1-3; perhaps TRBD1 as D (6 bases). Germline V gives CDR1 MDHEN, CDR2 SYDVKM. The CDR3 is made up of 16 amino acids. The V end lost 5 bases, the J end lost 3 bases, and 17 bases lay between the germline ends.

The chain couples TRBV11-2 to TRBJ1-2, with a tentative D call TRBD1 (6 bases). The CDR3 is 18 residues long. Trimming took 5 bases from V and 0 from J, leaving 22 bases between them. Germline values: CDR1 SGHAT, CDR2 FQNNGV. Here the CDR3 DNA reads TGTGCCAGCAGCCGAATGCGACTTCCAGGGGATGCTAACTATGGCTACACCTTC. It specifies CASSRMRLPGDANYGYTF.

The rearrangement links TRBV5-1 to TRBJ2-1, with 8 nucleotides matching TRBD1. The V and J ends lost 4 bases and 6 bases, in that order; junction bases with no gene match: 9. The CDR3 sequence is 15 residues long. From germline, CDR1 is SGHRS and CDR2 YFSETQ. In DNA form, the CDR3 reads TGCGCCAGCAGCCCCAGACAGGGGACCTCCAATGAGCAGTTCTTC. This encodes CASSPRQGTSNEQFF.

The chain is built from TRBV6-5 and TRBJ2-3; D is unresolved. V was shortened by 0 bases and J by 5 bases, with 6 bases between the two germline ends. The CDR3 length is 13 residues. Germline V lookup: CDR1 MNHEY, CDR2 SVGAGI. The CDR3 is CASSYSEIDTQYF. CDR3 in DNA: TGTGCCAGCAGTTACTCAGAGATAGATACGCAGTATTTT.

The chain joins TRBV28 to TRBJ1-5; no clear D. CDR3 length equals 15 residues. Trimming took 5 bases from V and 8 from J, leaving 19 bases between them. CDR1 and CDR2 (germline): MDHEN, SYDVKM. CDR3 loop: CASSRPRLVREPQHF. The CDR3 nucleotides are TGTGCCAGCAGTCGCCCCCGTCTGGTCCGAGAGCCCCAGCATTTT.

V and J are TRBV24-1 and TRBJ2-5, with D hard to call. Germline V lookup: CDR1 KGHDR, CDR2 SFDVKD. The ends were cut back, 5 bases at V and 1 base at J, with 7 bases in the middle. There are 13 residues in the CDR3. CDR3 in amino acids: CATSGAVQETQYF. CDR3 nucleotide sequence: TGTGCCACCAGTGGGGCAGTCCAAGAGACCCAGTACTTC.

The V gene is TRBV28, the J gene TRBJ1-2; D gene ambiguous. In germline, CDR1 is MDHEN, CDR2 SYDVKM. Trimming removed 6 bases at V and 8 bases at J, with 13 bases between. The CDR3 totals 12 residues. The CDR3 loop is CASRAPGKGYTF. CDR3 coding DNA: TGTGCCAGCAGGGCCCCCGGGAAGGGCTACACCTTC.